One and the same sample provided the 32 T cell receptor beta chains below, sequenced in a study of T cells in Graves' hyperthyroidism and ophthalmopathy. TCR beta CDR3 region amplification was performed from RNA transcripts. Carried out on the TCR CDR3, a first-round RT-PCR used the HTBI primer set. TCRdb re-derived calls from the multiplex PCR reads in MiXCR, one entry per CDR3 protein. The data contain hundreds of thousands of distinct CDR3 sequences, less than 25% of them seen just once; the ten biggest clones take up 30% to 40%. Source material: blood. The receptors come from a man younger than 40 with Graves' ophthalmopathy.

This clonotype turned up a few times. The gene calls are TRBV28 and TRBJ2-3; D might be TRBD1 (8 bases). CDR3 size: 16 residues. Trimming stripped 8 bases from V and 4 bases from J, with 22 bases between. Germline CDR1 reads MDHEN; CDR2 reads SYDVKM. Written as DNA, the CDR3 is TGTGCCAGCCGCACGGGGGGCAGGGGGCGCGCAGATACGCAGTATTTT. This translates into CASRTGGRGRADTQYF.

The chain couples TRBV5-1 to TRBJ2-7, with TRBD2 matching 9 bases. The J call may be incorrect, as the DNA end agrees better with TRBJ2-1. This CDR3 has 18 residues. Germline V gene data show CDR1 as SGHRS and CDR2 as YFSETQ. CDR3 sequence: CASSLTGQKTSGSYEQFF. DNA for the CDR3: TGCGCCAGCAGCTTGACGGGACAAAAGACTAGCGGCTCCTACGAGCAGTTCTTC.

This clonotype occurred a few times. The V gene is TRBV28, the J gene TRBJ1-1; the match to TRBD1 covers 11 bases. The germline V gene has CDR1 MDHEN and CDR2 SYDVKM. The V segment lost 1 base and the J segment 8 bases; nucleotides outside the gene matches: 9. The CDR3 contains 16 residues. The CDR3 is CASSLSGTGGIREAFF. The DNA of the CDR3 is TGTGCCAGCAGTTTATCCGGGACAGGGGGGATTAGGGAAGCTTTCTTT.

This clonotype was counted between two and nine times. The chain carries TRBV12-3 or TRBV12-4 and TRBJ2-7; TRBD2 might be the D (6 bases). The CDR3 has 15 residues. Trimming took off 6 bases at V and 4 bases at J, with 19 bases between the two ends. CDR3 residues: CASSPGRGAPYEQYF. The CDR3 nucleotides read TGTGCCAGCAGCCCTGGGCGGGGCGCCCCTTACGAGCAGTACTTC.

The rearrangement joins TRBV20-1 to TRBJ1-5, with D tentatively TRBD1 (6 bases). The CDR3 has 13 residues. Germline V gene lookup returns CDR1 DFQATT and CDR2 SNEGSKA (reference sequence). The germline V and J ends were trimmed by 1 base and 5 bases, with 9 bases remaining between them. The CDR3 region has the DNA TGCAGTGCTAGAGTTAGGACAGATCAGCCCCAGCATTTT. Translation: CSARVRTDQPQHF.

This clonotype showed up just a few times. The chain links TRBV27 to TRBJ1-2; D possibly corresponds to TRBD1 (6 bases). In germline, CDR1 is MNHEY, CDR2 SMNVEV (reference sequence). Trimming removed 2 bases from V and 0 bases from J, with 16 bases in between. The CDR3 totals 17 residues. CDR3 in DNA: TGTGCCAGCAGTTTAATAGGAGGGGGATCCGCTAACTATGGCTACACCTTC. Translation: CASSLIGGGSANYGYTF.

This clonotype was recorded only once. A much larger clone lies a single base off, so this may be a read error. The rearrangement links TRBV11-2 to TRBJ2-7; the D is unclear. Germline CDR1 and CDR2: SGHAT and FQNNGV. The length of the CDR3 is 16 residues. V was trimmed by 1 base and J by 0 bases, leaving 13 bases between them. As DNA, the CDR3 is TGTGCCAGCAGCTTAGTTTCGGTGGTGAGCTCCTACGAGCAGTACTTC. It is translated as CASSLVSVVSSYEQYF.

This clonotype was found a few times. This chain joins TRBV7-2 and TRBJ1-1, with D perhaps TRBD1 (5 bases). Germline V gene lookup returns CDR1 SGHTA and CDR2 FQGNSA. The V end was cut by 1 base, the J end by 9 bases, with 18 bases between. This CDR3 region has 15 residues. The CDR3 region is CASSLDAGYVRQAFF. For the CDR3, the DNA is TGTGCCAGCAGCTTAGACGCAGGGTATGTTCGGCAAGCTTTCTTT.

This clonotype was picked up a small number of times. The chain employs TRBV20-1 and TRBJ2-4; 9 nucleotides line up with TRBD1. Germline lookup yields CDR1 DFQATT and CDR2 SNEGSKA (reference sequence). This CDR3 region has 14 residues. Unmatched junction bases numbered 7, after V lost 4 bases and J lost 6 bases. The chain's CDR3 is CSATGQGVVNIQYF. CDR3 in DNA: TGCAGTGCTACGGGACAGGGAGTGGTAAACATTCAGTACTTC.

The chain uses TRBV20-1 and TRBJ2-7; no definite D call. This CDR3 region has 11 residues. CDR1 and CDR2 from the germline V gene are DFQATT and SNEGSKA (reference sequence). V lost 5 bases and J 5 bases, leaving 10 bases between the germline ends. The CDR3 sequence is CSADVVNEQYF. CDR3 sequence (DNA): TGCAGTGCTGACGTGGTAAACGAGCAGTACTTC.

Of note for this clonotype: With a much larger clone just one base away, this may be a read error. The chain couples TRBV30 to TRBJ1-4; D is uncertain. The germline gives CDR1 GTSNPN, CDR2 SVGIG (reference sequence). The CDR3 sequence is 15 residues long. CDR3 bases: TGTGCCTGGAACTCCCCCGGTGCAACTAATGAAAGACTGTTTTTT. Encoded protein: CAWNSPGATNERLFF.

This clonotype was seen a handful of times. This rearrangement joins TRBV30 to TRBJ2-1; 8 bases are shared with TRBD2. The CDR3 consists of 15 residues. In germline, CDR1 is GTSNPN, CDR2 SVGIG (reference sequence). After removal of 0 bases from V and 7 bases from J, the junction contained 8 bases not matched to a gene. The CDR3 reads CAWSVWASGWNEQFF. DNA of the CDR3: TGTGCCTGGAGTGTTTGGGCTAGCGGGTGGAATGAGCAGTTCTTC.

The gene calls are TRBV14 and TRBJ2-5; D may be TRBD1 or TRBD2 (5 bases each). Trimming shortened V by 3 bases and J by 0 bases, and 11 bases separated the two germline ends. Germline values: CDR1 SGHDN, CDR2 FVKESK. The CDR3 sequence is 15 residues long. The CDR3 coding sequence is TGTGCCAGCAGCCAGGGGGTGACGGACCAAGAGACCCAGTACTTC. Translated: CASSQGVTDQETQYF.

The J gene is TRBJ2-7, the V gene TRBV9; the D call may be TRBD1 or TRBD2 (5 bases each). The V gene lost 9 bases and the J gene lost 6 bases, with 19 bases spanning the gap. The CDR3 extends over 13 amino acids. The germline V gene has CDR1 SGDLS and CDR2 YYNGEE. The CDR3 DNA is TGTGCCATAGGACGGCCGCCGAGGGGCGAGCAGTACTTC. This codes for CAIGRPPRGEQYF.

The V call is TRBV13, the J call TRBJ2-7; no firm D call. Germline CDR1 PRHDT, CDR2 FYEKMQ (reference sequence). V lost 0 bases and J lost 0, with 9 bases in between. This CDR3 contains 15 residues. CDR3 protein: CASSLGALRSYEQYF. DNA for the CDR3: TGTGCCAGCAGCTTAGGGGCACTTCGCTCCTACGAGCAGTACTTC.

This clonotype occurred a few times. The chain joins TRBV5-1 to TRBJ2-3; a weak D match, TRBD1 (6 bases). Trimming pared 3 bases from V and 2 bases from J, leaving 16 bases between. The CDR3 runs to 16 residues. The V gene's germline CDR1 is SGHRS and CDR2 YFSETQ. The CDR3 DNA reads TGCGCCAGCAGCTCGGGACATATAATCTCCACAGATACGCAGTATTTT. This translates into CASSSGHIISTDTQYF. The entire variable domain, with the rest obtained from reference TRBV5-1 and TRBJ2-3, is as follows: KAGVTQTPRYLIKTRGQQVTLSCSPISGHRSVSWYQQTPGQGLQFLFEYFSETQRNKGNFPGRFSGRQFSNSRSEMNVSTLELGDSALYLCASSSGHIISTDTQYFGPGTRLTVL.

This clonotype was counted only a few times. This rearrangement joins TRBV3-1 to TRBJ2-7; TRBD2 aligns across 10 bases. Germline lookup yields CDR1 LGHDT and CDR2 YNNKEL (reference sequence). This CDR3 contains 16 residues. The junction had 7 bases not matched to a gene; V was cut back by 1 base and J by 4 bases. CDR3 residues: CASSQGLLAGGYEQYF. The CDR3 nucleotides read TGTGCCAGCAGCCAAGGGCTCTTAGCGGGAGGTTACGAGCAGTACTTC.

In its sample, this clonotype was seen many times. The V and J genes are TRBV11-2 and TRBJ2-5; weak D call: TRBD1 (6 bases). Trimming shortened V by 3 bases and J by 1 base, and 12 bases separated the two germline ends. The length of the CDR3 is 15 residues. The germline gives CDR1 SGHAT, CDR2 FQNNGV. In DNA, the CDR3 is TGTGCCAGCAGCTTTTTATCGACAGGCCAAGAGACCCAGTACTTC. Residues: CASSFLSTGQETQYF. Complete variable domain (other parts from reference TRBV11-2 and TRBJ2-5): EAGVAQSPRYKIIEKRQSVAFWCNPISGHATLYWYQQILGQGPKLLIQFQNNGVVDDSQLPKDRFSAERLKGVDSTLKIQPAKLEDSAVYLCASSFLSTGQETQYFGPGTRLLVL.

CDR3 in DNA: TGTGCCATCAGTGGGGGTTATAGCAATCAGCCCCAGCATTTT. The encoded protein is CAISGGYSNQPQHF. The rearrangement uses TRBV10-3 and TRBJ1-5, with unresolved D. The CDR3 has 14 amino acids. Trimming took 4 bases from V and 0 from J, leaving 7 bases between them. Germline assignment: CDR1 ENHRY and CDR2 SYGVKD.

This clonotype was seen once. A much larger clone lies one base from this, so it may be a read error. The CDR3 does not end in the conserved phenylalanine or tryptophan, so this is likely a read error. This rearrangement joins TRBV12-3 or TRBV12-4 to TRBJ1-1, with 11 bases matching TRBD1. This CDR3 spans 16 amino acids. The J segment lost 0 bases and the V segment lost 5 bases, leaving 5 bases of the junction unmatched. The CDR3 DNA follows: TGTGCCAGCAGTGACGGGACAGGGGGAATGAACACTGAAGCTTTCCTT. It codes for CASSDGTGGMNTEAFL.

This clonotype was seen repeatedly, ten times or more. The chain recombines TRBV13 with TRBJ1-1, with D unresolved. The CDR3 spans 15 residues. Germline lookup yields CDR1 PRHDT and CDR2 FYEKMQ (reference sequence). V was pared by 5 bases and J by 0 bases, with 13 bases between. The CDR3 region is CASSPGNVMNTEAFF. The CDR3 DNA follows: TGTGCCAGCAGCCCAGGCAACGTGATGAACACTGAAGCTTTCTTT.

This clonotype was counted many times. Written as DNA, the CDR3 is TGCGCCAGCAGCTTGGAGCGGGGGATCTACGAGCAGTACTTC. This encodes CASSLERGIYEQYF. This chain links TRBV5-1 with TRBJ2-7; 8 bases are a match to TRBD2. V was pared by 0 bases and J by 3 bases, with 2 bases of the junction left unmatched. CDR1 and CDR2 from the germline V gene are SGHRS and YFSETQ. This CDR3 is built from 14 residues.

The J gene is TRBJ2-2, the V gene TRBV7-2, with 8 bases fitting TRBD2. The V and J ends lost 1 base and 7 bases, in that order; junction bases with no gene match: 2. Germline V gene sequence: CDR1 SGHTA, CDR2 FQGNSA. The CDR3 runs to 14 residues. The CDR3 protein is CASSLERGNGELFF. The CDR3 DNA sequence: TGTGCCAGCAGCTTAGAGCGGGGGAACGGGGAGCTGTTTTTT.

There are many counts of this clonotype. The V gene is TRBV19, the J gene TRBJ2-1; D gene ambiguous. This CDR3 is built from 15 residues. Germline V lookup: CDR1 LNHDA, CDR2 SQIVND (reference sequence). V lost 6 bases and J 0 bases, leaving 12 bases between the germline ends. The CDR3 loop reads CASSDHQRSYNEQFF. The DNA for the CDR3 is TGTGCCAGTAGCGACCACCAGCGCTCCTACAATGAGCAGTTCTTC.

This clonotype has more than one count but fewer than ten. J is TRBJ2-5 and V is TRBV3-1, with 9 bases matching TRBD2. The CDR3 covers 17 residues. The germline V gene encodes CDR1 LGHDT and CDR2 YNNKEL (reference sequence). Trimming at V came to 1 base and at J to 7 bases, leaving 13 bases not matched to a gene. The CDR3 DNA follows: TGTGCCAGCAGCCAAGCCGAATTTAGCGGGAGTGTGTGGACCCAGTACTTC. Residues: CASSQAEFSGSVWTQYF.

This clonotype was counted many times. The V gene is TRBV6-5, the J gene TRBJ2-7, with a weak D call TRBD1 (6 bases). Trimming shortened V by 2 bases and J by 0 bases, and 8 bases separated the two germline ends. From germline, CDR1 is MNHEY and CDR2 SVGAGI. This CDR3 has 14 amino acids. The CDR3 region is CASSYRGSSYEQYF. Here the CDR3 DNA reads TGTGCCAGCAGTTACAGGGGGTCCTCCTACGAGCAGTACTTC.

In its sample, this clonotype was seen many times. The chain links TRBV5-1 to TRBJ2-7; D uncertain. The CDR3 sequence is 14 residues long. The germline V gene has CDR1 SGHRS and CDR2 YFSETQ. Trimming left V 1 base short and J 2 bases short, with 10 bases between. CDR3 amino acids: CASSLLDRTYEQYF. In DNA form, the CDR3 reads TGCGCCAGCAGCTTGTTGGACCGAACCTACGAGCAGTACTTC.

This CDR3 reads CASSKTSGNYNEQFF. The DNA of the CDR3 is TGTGCCAGCAGTAAGACTAGCGGGAACTACAATGAGCAGTTCTTC. J is TRBJ2-1 and V is TRBV5-8, with TRBD2 identical over 11 bases. The junction had 4 bases not matched to a gene; V was cut back by 5 bases and J by 3 bases. The CDR3 extends over 15 amino acids. Germline values: CDR1 SGHTS, CDR2 YDEGEE.

V is TRBV19 and J is TRBJ1-2; D is undetermined. Trimming removed 4 bases from V and 5 bases from J, with 5 bases in between. Germline lookup yields CDR1 LNHDA and CDR2 SQIVND (reference sequence). The CDR3 has 11 residues. Here the CDR3 DNA reads TGTGCCAGTAGTAAGGAATATGGCTACACCTTC. Amino acid sequence: CASSKEYGYTF.

The sample holds many counts of this clonotype. The chain employs TRBV11-2 and TRBJ1-1, with D tentatively TRBD1 (6 bases). V was clipped by 1 base and J by 4 bases, with 16 bases between them. CDR3 length: 16 residues. The germline CDR1 and CDR2 sequences are SGHAT and FQNNGV. This CDR3 is CASSLGSSGEGTEAFF. CDR3 nucleotides: TGTGCCAGCAGCTTAGGTTCTTCAGGGGAAGGCACTGAAGCTTTCTTT. The whole variable domain, filled in from reference TRBV11-2 and TRBJ1-1, reads EAGVAQSPRYKIIEKRQSVAFWCNPISGHATLYWYQQILGQGPKLLIQFQNNGVVDDSQLPKDRFSAERLKGVDSTLKIQPAKLEDSAVYLCASSLGSSGEGTEAFFGQGTRLTVV.

On this clonotype itself: Mismatch with germline at one junction end may stem from a read error. The J gene is TRBJ1-1, the V gene TRBV2; TRBD1 might be the D (5 bases). The CDR3 has 13 residues. CDR1 is SNHLY, CDR2 FYNNEI, per germline. CDR3 in amino acids: CASSEPGRTGAFF. The CDR3 nucleotides are TGTGCCAGCAGCGAACCAGGGAGGACTGGAGCTTTCTTT.

This chain connects TRBV5-1 to TRBJ2-7; D might be TRBD1 or TRBD2, each matching 6 bases. V was shortened by 6 bases and J by 5 bases, with 21 bases between the two germline ends. This CDR3 spans 15 amino acids. Germline V CDR1 and CDR2: SGHRS, YFSETQ. The CDR3, as DNA: TGCGCCAGCAAACGCCGTTATAGGGGGGAAGACGAGCAGTACTTC. It is translated as CASKRRYRGEDEQYF. Using reference TRBV5-1 and TRBJ2-7 for the parts outside the CDR3, the full variable domain is KAGVTQTPRYLIKTRGQQVTLSCSPISGHRSVSWYQQTPGQGLQFLFEYFSETQRNKGNFPGRFSGRQFSNSRSEMNVSTLELGDSALYLCASKRRYRGEDEQYFGPGTRLTVT.